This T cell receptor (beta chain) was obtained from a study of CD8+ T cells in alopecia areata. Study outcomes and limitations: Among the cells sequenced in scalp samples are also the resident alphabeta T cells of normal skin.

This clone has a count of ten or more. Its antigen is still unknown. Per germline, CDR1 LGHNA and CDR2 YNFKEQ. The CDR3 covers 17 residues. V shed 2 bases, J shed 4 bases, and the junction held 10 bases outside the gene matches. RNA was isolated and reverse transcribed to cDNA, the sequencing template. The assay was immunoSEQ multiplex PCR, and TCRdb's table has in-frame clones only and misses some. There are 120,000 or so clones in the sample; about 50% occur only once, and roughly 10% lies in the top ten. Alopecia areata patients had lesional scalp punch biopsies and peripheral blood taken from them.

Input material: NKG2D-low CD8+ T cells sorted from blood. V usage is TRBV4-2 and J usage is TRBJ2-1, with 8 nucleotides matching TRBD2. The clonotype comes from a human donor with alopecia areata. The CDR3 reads CASSQSASSGPYNEQFF. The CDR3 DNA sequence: TGTGCCAGCAGCCAATCGGCGTCTAGCGGGCCTTACAATGAGCAGTTCTTC.